The clone carrying this T cell receptor (beta chain) was counted a few times. The antigen is unknown. Preparation of TCR beta libraries was done by quantitative 5'-RACE with molecular barcodes. TCRdb reprocessed the 5' RACE reads with MiXCR, giving one entry per CDR3 protein. Of around 130,000 distinct CDR3 sequences in the sample, over 6% were seen once. This sample is drawn from a study of CD8 T cells in ankylosing spondylitis. General study findings and limits: According to the report, clones linked to the disease were significantly enriched in matched synovial fluid samples taken from ankylosing spondylitis patients.

V shed 5 bases and J shed 0 bases, with 16 bases lying between them. Germline V lookup: CDR1 DFQATT, CDR2 SNEGSKA (reference sequence). The CDR3 sequence is 15 residues long. Material for sequencing was blood, either unsorted or a sorted T cell fraction (not recorded which). The chain joins TRBV20-1 to TRBJ1-1; D is possibly TRBD1 (5 bases). This sequence originates from a male donor with ankylosing spondylitis or in good health (not recorded which). The CDR3: CSARPTGGLNTEAFF. In DNA, the CDR3 is TGCAGTGCTCGACCCACCGGGGGGTTGAACACTGAAGCTTTCTTT.